This TCR beta chain is drawn from a study of molecular identifiers for immune sequencing clone quantification (dated by TCRdb to the late 2010s). About the full investigation: For a replicate experiment, RNA from around 20,000 or 100,000 naive CD8 T cells was divided into five aliquots, of which four were sequenced. This methods study used CD8 T cells to benchmark TCR RNA copy counting and molecular-identifier clustering-based TCR repertoire sequencing (MIDCIRS).

Library preparation was by PCR. These reads were obtained on an Illumina HiSeq 4000. Bulk TCR libraries were prepared as previously described, using TCR primers listed in Table S5. The Qiagen AllPrep DNA/RNA kit was used to purify total RNA. Before analysis, reads from multiple sequencing runs of one library were combined. The authors processed their data as follows. Reads were retained only if their TCR constant sequence matched exactly, and those retained reads were trimmed to 150 nt and grouped according to their 12-nt molecular barcodes. Reads in each barcode group were sub-clustered using a 15% Levenshtein threshold, and a quality-weighted consensus sequence was built for each RNA molecule. Non-functional sequences were filtered out, along with any lower-count sequence sitting one edit away from another sequence. Based on fitting two negative binomial distributions, any barcode sub-cluster with under 20% of the maximum read count was discarded. TCRdb ran its own pipeline on the public reads, namely fastp trimming at Q25 and MiXCR clone calling, and kept in-frame beta chains. Rows with one shared CDR3 protein collapse into an entry with the most common genes and DNA. TCRdb, rather than the study authors, made the V and J calls. The sample table holds about 320,000 distinct CDR3 sequences, of which around a fifth were seen once. The ten most abundant clones make up approximately 0.8% of the sample.

Libraries of naive CD8 T cells were generated from roughly 20,000 to 1,000,000 sorted cells, with 10%, 30% or 50% of the purified RNA used. Naive CD8 T cells, defined as CD8+CD4-CCR7+CD45RA+, were FACS-sorted into RLT Plus buffer on a BD FACSAria II. Detection sensitivity was tested by spiking Jurkat RNA equal to ten TCR copies' worth into samples containing about 19,000-1,000,000 naive CD8 T cells. CD8 T cells were enriched with RosetteSep CD8+ T Cell Enrichment Cocktail and Ficoll-Paque, followed by ACK red cell lysis. The V and J ends are trimmed by 6 bases and 0 bases, leaving 8 bases between them. CDR1 is given as MNHEY and CDR2 as SMNVEV, both from the germline V gene (reference sequence). The CDR3, from cysteine to phenylalanine, totals 13 residues. Just CDR3 DNA is preserved here, 39 bases in frame from base 1. With regard to this clonotype: The antigen it binds to is not known. Base quality data are lacking; no much larger clone is found one base away.

Study-wide conclusions, independent of this receptor: Highly expanded clone sizes could be underestimated because identical TCR molecules may share a barcode. In CMV-specific effector cells, clones with more than 20 RNA copies contained over 99% of molecules, whereas in naive cells such clones contained under 1% of molecules. When barcode sub-clustering was omitted, TCR diversity was inflated by chimeric consensus sequences, with chimeras reaching as high as 47%. The naive libraries included spiked-in Jurkat TCR RNA (around 10 copies' worth), and this RNA is not part of the donor repertoire. Spiked-in Jurkat TCR RNA equivalent to a single cell was reported to be detectable even among approximately 900,000 naive CD8 T cells. Modeling estimated roughly 3.2 recovered TCR RNA copies per cell, compared with about 10 by digital PCR, which implies about 30% capture efficiency.

Recombination linked TRBV27 to TRBJ1-1; the D gene assignment is ambiguous. The specimen sequenced was naive CD8+ T cells from blood, with Jurkat cell RNA spiked in. Per the publication, the cell subset or site label means: FACS-sorted CD8+CD4-CCR7+CD45RA+ naive T cells. This sequence was found in a human donor in good health. Some libraries in this study had Jurkat cell RNA spiked in. The CDR3 corresponds to CASRRQLNTEAFF. The DNA is as follows: TGTGCCAGCAGAAGGCAGTTGAACACTGAAGCTTTCTTT.